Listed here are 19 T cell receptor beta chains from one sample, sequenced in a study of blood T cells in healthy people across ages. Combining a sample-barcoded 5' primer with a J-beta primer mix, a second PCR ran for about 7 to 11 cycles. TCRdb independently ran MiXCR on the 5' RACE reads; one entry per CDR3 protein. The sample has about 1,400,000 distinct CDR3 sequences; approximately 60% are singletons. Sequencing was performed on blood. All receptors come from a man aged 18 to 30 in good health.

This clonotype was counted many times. CDR3 DNA: TGTGCCAGCAGCCAAATGCCGGGACAAGAGACCCAGTACTTC. This codes for CASSQMPGQETQYF. The chain couples TRBV5-5 to TRBJ2-5; TRBD2 is a possible D gene (5 bases). Germline lookup yields CDR1 SGHKS and CDR2 YYEKEE (reference sequence). V was shortened by 4 bases and J by 2 bases, with 12 bases between the two germline ends. CDR3 length: 14 amino acids.

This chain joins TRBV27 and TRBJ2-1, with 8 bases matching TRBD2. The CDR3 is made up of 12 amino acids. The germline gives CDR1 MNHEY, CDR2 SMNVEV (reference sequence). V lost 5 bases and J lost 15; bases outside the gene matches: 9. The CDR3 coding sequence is TGTGCCAGCAGTCCCGGCGGGAGGATCCCGTTCTTC. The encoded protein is CASSPGGRIPFF.

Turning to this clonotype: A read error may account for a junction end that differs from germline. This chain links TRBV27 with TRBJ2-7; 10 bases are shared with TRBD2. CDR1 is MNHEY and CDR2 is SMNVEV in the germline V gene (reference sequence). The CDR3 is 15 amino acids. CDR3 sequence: CASSFDPSGGLEQYF. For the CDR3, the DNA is TGCGCCAGCAGTTTTGACCCTAGCGGGGGTCTCGAGCAGTACTTC.

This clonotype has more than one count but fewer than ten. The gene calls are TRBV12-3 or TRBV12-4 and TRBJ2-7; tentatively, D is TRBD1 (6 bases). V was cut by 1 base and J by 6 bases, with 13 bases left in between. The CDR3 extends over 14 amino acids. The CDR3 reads CASSLVATGGEQYF. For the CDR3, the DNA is TGTGCCAGCAGTTTAGTCGCGACAGGCGGCGAGCAGTACTTC.

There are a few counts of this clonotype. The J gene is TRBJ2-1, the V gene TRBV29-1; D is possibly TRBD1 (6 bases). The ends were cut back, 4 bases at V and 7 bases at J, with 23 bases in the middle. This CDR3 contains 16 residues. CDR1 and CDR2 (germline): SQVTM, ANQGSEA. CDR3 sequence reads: CSVVSFSDRPGNEQFF. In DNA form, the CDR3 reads TGCAGCGTTGTCAGTTTCTCCGACAGGCCAGGGAATGAGCAGTTCTTC.

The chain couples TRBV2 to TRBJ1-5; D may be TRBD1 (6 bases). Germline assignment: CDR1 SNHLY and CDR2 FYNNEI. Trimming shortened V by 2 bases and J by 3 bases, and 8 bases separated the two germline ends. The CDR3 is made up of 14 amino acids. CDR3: CASSENRDNQPQHF. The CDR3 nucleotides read TGTGCCAGCAGTGAAAACAGGGACAATCAGCCCCAGCATTTT.

Here the CDR3 reads CASRSPLQGAHSGANVLTF. The CDR3 region has the DNA TGTGCCAGCAGGTCCCCATTACAGGGGGCTCACTCTGGGGCCAACGTCCTGACTTTC. The chain links TRBV27 to TRBJ2-6; 9 bases match TRBD1. V shed 6 bases and J 0 bases; nucleotides not matched to a gene: 12. Germline CDR1 MNHEY, CDR2 SMNVEV (reference sequence). This CDR3 region has 19 residues.

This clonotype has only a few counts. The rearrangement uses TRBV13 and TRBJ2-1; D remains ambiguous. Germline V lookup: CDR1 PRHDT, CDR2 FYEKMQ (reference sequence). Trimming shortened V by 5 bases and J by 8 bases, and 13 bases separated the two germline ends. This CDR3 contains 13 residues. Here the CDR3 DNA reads TGTGCCAGCAGCACTTTCAACCCGGATGAGCAGTTCTTC. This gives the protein CASSTFNPDEQFF.

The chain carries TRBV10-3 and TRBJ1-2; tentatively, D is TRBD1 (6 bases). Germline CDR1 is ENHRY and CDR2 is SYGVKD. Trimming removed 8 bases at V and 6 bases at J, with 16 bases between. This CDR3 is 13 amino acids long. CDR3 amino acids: CAIVSGAGHGYTF. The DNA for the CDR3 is TGTGCCATCGTGTCAGGGGCAGGTCATGGCTACACCTTC.

The CDR3 region is CASSATGNQYF. The DNA for the CDR3 is TGTGCCAGCAGCGCGACAGGGAACCAGTACTTC. The chain employs TRBV9 and TRBJ2-7; TRBD1 agrees at 7 bases. The CDR3 sequence is 11 residues long. V dropped 3 bases and J dropped 10; count of bases not matched to a gene: 4. Germline loops: CDR1 SGDLS, CDR2 YYNGEE. Combining the CDR3 with reference TRBV9 and TRBJ2-7 gives the whole variable domain DSGVTQTPKHLITATGQRVTLRCSPRSGDLSVYWYQQSLDQGLQFLIQYYNGEERAKGNILERFSAQQFPDLHSELNLSSLELGDSALYFCASSATGNQYFGPGTRLTVT.

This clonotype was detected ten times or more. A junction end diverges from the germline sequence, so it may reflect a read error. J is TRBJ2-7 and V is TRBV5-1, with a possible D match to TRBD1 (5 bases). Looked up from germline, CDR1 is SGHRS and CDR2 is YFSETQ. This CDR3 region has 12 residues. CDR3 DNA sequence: TGTGCCAGCAGCACCCAGGGTTACGAGCAGTACTTC. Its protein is CASSTQGYEQYF.

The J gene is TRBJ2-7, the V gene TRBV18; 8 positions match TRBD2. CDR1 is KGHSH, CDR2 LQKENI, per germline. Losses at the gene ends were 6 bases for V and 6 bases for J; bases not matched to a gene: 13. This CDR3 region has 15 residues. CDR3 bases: TGTGCCAGCTCCCCCGGGGGGGGAATGATTGGCGAGCAGTACTTC. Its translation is CASSPGGGMIGEQYF.

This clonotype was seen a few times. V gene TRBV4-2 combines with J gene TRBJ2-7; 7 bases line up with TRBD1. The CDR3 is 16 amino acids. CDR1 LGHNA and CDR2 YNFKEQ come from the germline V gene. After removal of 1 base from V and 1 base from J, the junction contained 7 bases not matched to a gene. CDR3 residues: CASSQGEGQASYEQYF. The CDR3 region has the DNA TGTGCCAGCAGCCAAGGAGAAGGACAGGCATCCTACGAGCAGTACTTC.

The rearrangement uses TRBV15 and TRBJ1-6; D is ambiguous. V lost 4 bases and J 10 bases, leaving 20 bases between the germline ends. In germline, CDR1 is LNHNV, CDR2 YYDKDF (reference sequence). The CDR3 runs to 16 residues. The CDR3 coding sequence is TGTGCCACCAGCACCCTTGATGGTCAGAAGTGGTCACCCCTCCACTTT. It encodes CATSTLDGQKWSPLHF.

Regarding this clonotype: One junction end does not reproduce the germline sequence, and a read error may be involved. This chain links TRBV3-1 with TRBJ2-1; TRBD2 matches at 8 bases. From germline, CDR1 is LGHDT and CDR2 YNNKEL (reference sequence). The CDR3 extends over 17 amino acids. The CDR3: CASSKDPPGTRSNEQFF. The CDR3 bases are TGTGCCAGCAGCAAAGACCCGCCGGGGACTAGGTCGAATGAGCAGTTCTTC.

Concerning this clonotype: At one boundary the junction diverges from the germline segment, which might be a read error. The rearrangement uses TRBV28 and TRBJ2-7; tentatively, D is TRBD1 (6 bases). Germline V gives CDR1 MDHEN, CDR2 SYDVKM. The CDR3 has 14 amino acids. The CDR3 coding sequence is TGCGCCAGCAGCCTCCGGGACATCAGCTACGAGCAGTACTTC. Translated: CASSLRDISYEQYF.

The CDR3 region has the DNA TGTGCCACCAGCAAGGGACAGGGTTCCTACAATGAGCAGTTCTTC. Its translation is CATSKGQGSYNEQFF. V and J are TRBV15 and TRBJ2-1; 9 bases match TRBD1. The CDR3 loop spans 15 amino acids. J was trimmed by 1 base and V by 4 bases; bases with no gene match: 2. CDR1 LNHNV and CDR2 YYDKDF come from the germline V gene (reference sequence).

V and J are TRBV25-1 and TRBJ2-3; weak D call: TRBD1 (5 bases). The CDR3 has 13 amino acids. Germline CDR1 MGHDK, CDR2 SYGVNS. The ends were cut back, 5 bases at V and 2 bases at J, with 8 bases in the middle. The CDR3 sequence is CASSQTDTDTQYF. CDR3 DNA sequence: TGTGCCAGCAGTCAGACAGACACAGATACGCAGTATTTT.

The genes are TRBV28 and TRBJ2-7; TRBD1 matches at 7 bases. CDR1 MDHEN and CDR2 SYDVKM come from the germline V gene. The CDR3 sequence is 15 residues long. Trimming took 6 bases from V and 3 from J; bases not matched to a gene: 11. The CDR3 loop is CASRRQGVRFYEQYF. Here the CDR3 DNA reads TGTGCCAGCAGGAGGCAGGGGGTTAGGTTCTACGAGCAGTACTTC.